The rows below give T cell receptor beta chains drawn from one sample of a study of CXCR3-negative and CXCR3-positive naive CD8 T cells. TCRdb reprocessed the 5' RACE reads; each CDR3 protein has one entry and no DNA is given. The sample table sets out 6,900 or so distinct CDR3 sequences. The sequenced sample was naive CXCR3+ CD8+ T cells from blood. Receptors originate from a human donor in good health. Some clones in this sample may be carry-over from other donors' samples. CDR3s include the opening cysteine and the closing phenylalanine or tryptophan. The order of the fields is V gene, J gene, clone size, CDR3 protein. Clone size is given for some rows only: seen once, a few or many times, or a class if the clone is expanded.

TRBV15	TRBJ2-3	medium-sized	CATSASGRVSDTQYF
TRBV2	TRBJ2-1	NA	CARNPTLAGASNEQFF
TRBV5-1	TRBJ1-1	medium-sized	CASSPRGAGNTEAFF
TRBV20-1	TRBJ2-5	medium-sized	CSATGLAGETQYF
TRBV15	TRBJ1-4	NA	CATSRDREGNDEKLFF
TRBV21-1	TRBJ2-1	medium-sized	CASSKAPSDYNEQFF
TRBV4-3	TRBJ2-1	NA	CASSQDGGAANEQFF
TRBV20-1	TRBJ1-2	medium-sized	CRPGGGGGYTF
TRBV20-1	TRBJ1-1	NA	CSARETMGDNTEAFF
TRBV5-4	TRBJ1-2	NA	CASSSVEVPFDYGYTF
TRBV11-2	TRBJ2-1	NA	CASSLGTAGSALDEQFF
TRBV11-2	TRBJ2-1	medium-sized	CASSWTSSTEQFF
TRBV28	TRBJ1-3	NA	CASSLLQGLSGNTIYF
TRBV7-6	TRBJ1-3	NA	CASSLDTRSGNTIYF
TRBV7-9	TRBJ2-1	medium-sized	CASSPGTGGASYNEQFF
TRBV19	TRBJ2-1	NA	CASSIGNEQFF
TRBV5-6	TRBJ2-3	NA	CASSRGTDTQYF
TRBV28	TRBJ2-7	NA	CASSQDSGLYEQYF
TRBV21-1	TRBJ2-2	NA	CASLKVAGELFF
TRBV10-3	TRBJ2-7	medium-sized	CAISELAGDVYGQYF
TRBV12-3/TRBV12-4	TRBJ2-1	NA	CASSPVYEQFF
TRBV20-1	TRBJ2-7	NA	CSAVGLAGVLGYEQYF
TRBV11-2	TRBJ2-1	NA	CAIGAAYNEQFF
TRBV21-1	TRBJ1-5	medium-sized	CASSKFCEIRGNQPQHF
TRBV2	TRBJ1-1	NA	CASSEGRILNTEAFF
TRBV28	TRBJ2-3	NA	CASSSGADTQYF
TRBV27	TRBJ2-3	NA	CDSSWGTRTDTQYF
TRBV29-1	TRBJ1-2	medium-sized	CSVRGPTNYGYTF
TRBV30	TRBJ2-7	NA	CAWNADTYEQYF
TRBV6-1	TRBJ2-7	NA	CASSQPPLEQYF
TRBV15	TRBJ2-7	NA	CATSSATGVEQYF
TRBV20-1	TRBJ1-1	NA	CSAGEALEAFF
TRBV15	TRBJ2-3	medium-sized	CATSTSSTDTQYF
TRBV5-1	TRBJ2-7	NA	CASSLKVAEAPYEQYF
TRBV5-1	TRBJ2-7	NA	CASSSAGTGKDYEQYF
TRBV11-1	TRBJ2-7	NA	CASSLVPGGSYEQYF